This entry lists 17 T cell receptor beta chains sequenced from one sample in a study of CD8 T cells in ankylosing spondylitis. Their recognized antigens are unknown. Study-wide results and caveats: Made up of roughly 8 highly homologous variants, a TCR beta motif appeared characteristic of ankylosing spondylitis blood.

TCRdb reprocessed the 5' RACE reads via MiXCR and lists one record per CDR3 protein. The data hold roughly 700,000 distinct CDR3 sequences, with roughly 19% observed a single time. Source material: blood, either unsorted or a sorted T cell fraction (not recorded which). The receptor set was obtained from a male donor with ankylosing spondylitis.

The chain has TRBV7-9 and TRBJ2-2, with D perhaps matching TRBD2 (5 bases). The V end lost 7 bases, the J end lost 5 bases, and 14 bases lay between the germline ends. Looked up from germline, CDR1 is SEHNR and CDR2 is FQNEAQ (reference sequence). CDR3 length equals 14 residues. The CDR3 region is CASNSGSRTGELFF. The CDR3 DNA sequence: TGTGCCAGCAACTCGGGGAGCAGGACCGGGGAGCTGTTTTTT.

The chain recombines TRBV6-1 with TRBJ1-1; perhaps TRBD1 as D (5 bases). V gave up 7 bases and J gave up 0 bases, with 9 bases separating them. Germline V gene data show CDR1 as MNHNS and CDR2 as SASEGT. This CDR3 is 13 amino acids long. In DNA, the CDR3 is TGTGCCAGCATTCAGACAGTGAACACTGAAGCTTTCTTT. It translates to CASIQTVNTEAFF.

This clonotype occurred a few times. The chain couples TRBV12-3 or TRBV12-4 to TRBJ2-1; tentatively, D is TRBD2 (5 bases). The length of the CDR3 is 16 residues. Trimming cost V 0 bases and J 6 bases, with 15 bases left between them. The CDR3 DNA is TGTGCCAGCAGTTTAGCCTCAGAGATTGCGGGCAATGAGCAGTTCTTC. Translating it yields CASSLASEIAGNEQFF.

This chain uses TRBV20-1 with TRBJ2-2; 15 nucleotides align to TRBD2. The V and J ends lost 4 bases and 2 bases, in that order; junction bases with no gene match: 11. In germline, CDR1 is DFQATT, CDR2 SNEGSKA (reference sequence). This CDR3 is 19 amino acids long. The CDR3 sequence: CSATHAGLAGGPNTGELFF. CDR3 nucleotide sequence: TGCAGTGCTACACACGCGGGACTAGCGGGAGGACCCAACACCGGGGAGCTGTTTTTT.

CDR3 coding DNA: TGTGCCAGCAGCGCATTTTCCTCGGACACTGAAGCTTTCTTT. As protein: CASSAFSSDTEAFF. This chain links TRBV9 with TRBJ1-1; D not resolved. The V gene lost 3 bases and the J gene lost 3 bases, with 12 bases spanning the gap. Germline CDR1 reads SGDLS; CDR2 reads YYNGEE. The CDR3 contains 14 residues.

Only a few counts were recorded for this clonotype. This chain joins TRBV7-9 and TRBJ1-1; no firm D call. V lost 6 bases, J lost 3 bases, and 5 bases lay in between. Germline CDR1 SEHNR, CDR2 FQNEAQ (reference sequence). The CDR3 is 11 amino acids. CDR3 residues: CASRGYTEAFF. The CDR3 nucleotides are TGTGCCAGCAGAGGTTACACTGAAGCTTTCTTT.

This clonotype turned up a few times. The J gene is TRBJ2-5, the V gene TRBV20-1; 8 bases are shared with TRBD2. The CDR3 is 14 residues long. Germline CDR1 reads DFQATT; CDR2 reads SNEGSKA (reference sequence). The CDR3 bases are TGCAGCACCAGTTACCCGGGACTAGAGGAGACCCAGTACTTC. Protein product: CSTSYPGLEETQYF.

The V gene is TRBV7-2, the J gene TRBJ2-7; D is ambiguous. Germline CDR1 is SGHTA and CDR2 is FQGNSA. Between the trimmed V and J ends, which lost 0 bases and 0 bases, there was a span of 9 bases. The CDR3 runs 15 residues. CDR3 coding DNA: TGTGCCAGCAGCTTAGCCTTTGGTAGCTCCTACGAGCAGTACTTC. This translates into CASSLAFGSSYEQYF.

This sequence joins TRBV27 and TRBJ2-7; a weak D match, TRBD2 (6 bases). This CDR3 has 14 residues. CDR1 and CDR2 (germline): MNHEY, SMNVEV (reference sequence). Deletions cut 6 bases from V and 3 bases from J, with 15 bases between. DNA of the CDR3: TGTGCCAGCAGCGGCGGGGACTCCCACTACGAGCAGTACTTC. Residues: CASSGGDSHYEQYF.

This chain connects TRBV7-9 to TRBJ1-5; 7 bases align to TRBD1. Per the germline V gene, CDR1 is SEHNR and CDR2 is FQNEAQ (reference sequence). Trimming took 5 bases from V and 4 from J; bases not matched to a gene: 11. The CDR3 has 16 residues. The DNA of the CDR3 is TGTGCCAGCAGCCCAGGGGACAGTTCAAAAAATCAGCCCCAGCATTTT. Translated, it gives CASSPGDSSKNQPQHF.

The V and J genes are TRBV6-2 or TRBV6-3 and TRBJ2-7; TRBD2 aligns across 10 bases. V lost 0 bases, J lost 4 bases, and 0 bases stayed unmatched. Germline V gene sequence: CDR1 MNHEY, CDR2 SVGEGT. There are 14 residues in the CDR3. The CDR3 protein is CASSYSSGGYEQYF. The CDR3 DNA follows: TGTGCCAGCAGTTACTCTAGCGGGGGGTACGAGCAGTACTTC.

Many counts were recorded for this clonotype. The rearrangement joins TRBV7-9 to TRBJ2-1; unclear D gene. The germline CDR1 and CDR2 sequences are SEHNR and FQNEAQ (reference sequence). V lost 5 bases and J lost 7, with 9 bases in between. The length of the CDR3 is 12 residues. The DNA of the CDR3 is TGTGCCAGCAGCCCCCTCAGTAATGAGCAGTTCTTC. Translation gives CASSPLSNEQFF.

This clonotype was detected a few times. CDR3 sequence: CASSYSQGSTNEKLFF. The CDR3 DNA is TGTGCCAGCAGTTACTCGCAAGGATCAACTAATGAAAAACTGTTTTTT. The rearrangement uses TRBV6-2 or TRBV6-3 and TRBJ1-4; no clear D. There are 16 residues in the CDR3. The germline V gene encodes CDR1 MNHEY and CDR2 SVGEGT. The V gene lost 0 bases and the J gene lost 0 bases, with 8 bases spanning the gap.

The CDR3 DNA reads as TGCAGCGTTGAAGGGAGGGGTGGGGAGACCCAGTACTTC. This gives the protein CSVEGRGGETQYF. The V call is TRBV29-1, the J call TRBJ2-5, with TRBD2 as a possible D gene (6 bases). The CDR3 runs 13 residues. CDR1 SQVTM and CDR2 ANQGSEA come from the germline V gene. Trimming took 1 base from V and 5 from J, leaving 11 bases between them.

This clonotype has only a few counts. The chain couples TRBV11-2 to TRBJ2-7; D might be TRBD1 (6 bases). Trimming cost V 4 bases and J 4 bases, with 11 bases left between them. Germline CDR1 SGHAT, CDR2 FQNNGV. The CDR3 extends over 13 amino acids. Here the CDR3 DNA reads TGTGCCAGCAGCTACGGGACACAGTACGAGCAGTACTTC. Translation: CASSYGTQYEQYF.

This clonotype has at least ten counts. This rearrangement joins TRBV29-1 to TRBJ1-1; a possible D gene is TRBD1 (5 bases). CDR1 SQVTM and CDR2 ANQGSEA come from the germline V gene. This CDR3 contains 14 residues. Trimming shortened V by 4 bases and J by 0 bases, and 12 bases separated the two germline ends. CDR3 sequence (DNA): TGCAGCGTTGGGGATGGGGCCTTGAACACTGAAGCTTTCTTT. Encoded protein: CSVGDGALNTEAFF.

The V gene is TRBV18, the J gene TRBJ2-3; maybe TRBD1 (5 bases). The CDR3 spans 12 residues. In germline, CDR1 is KGHSH, CDR2 LQKENI. V lost 3 bases and J 14 bases, leaving 15 bases between the germline ends. The CDR3 here is CASSPRTNEPYF. The CDR3 DNA reads as TGTGCCAGCTCACCTAGGACAAACGAGCCGTATTTT. Drawing the rest from reference TRBV18 and TRBJ2-3, the complete variable domain is NAGVMQNPRHLVRRRGQEARLRCSPMKGHSHVYWYRQLPEEGLKFMVYLQKENIIDESGMPKERFSAEFPKEGPSILRIQQVVRGDSAAYFCASSPRTNEPYFGPGTRLTVL.